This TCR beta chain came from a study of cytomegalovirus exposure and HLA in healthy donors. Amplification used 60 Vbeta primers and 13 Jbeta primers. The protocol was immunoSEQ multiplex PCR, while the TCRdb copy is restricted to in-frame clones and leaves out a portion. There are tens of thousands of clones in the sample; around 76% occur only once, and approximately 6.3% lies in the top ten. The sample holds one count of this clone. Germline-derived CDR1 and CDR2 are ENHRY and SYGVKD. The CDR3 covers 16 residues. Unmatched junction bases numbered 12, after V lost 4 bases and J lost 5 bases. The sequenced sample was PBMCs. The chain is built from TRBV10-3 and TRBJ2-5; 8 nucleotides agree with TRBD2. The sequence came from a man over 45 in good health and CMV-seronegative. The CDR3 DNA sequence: TGTGCCATCAGTGGTCGAGGGCGGGGGGATTTTGAGACCCAGTACTTC. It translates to CAISGRGRGDFETQYF.